This TCR beta chain came from a study of cytomegalovirus exposure and HLA in healthy donors. Study details: Some 85 million unique TCRs, all from HLA-typed donors, were included in an early release of the data. Whole-study results and caveats: TCR beta V- and J-gene trimming, according to a later analysis, was linked to a missense DCLRE1C variant.

As concerns this clone: Its antigen remains unknown.

PCR was performed using 60 Vbeta and 13 Jbeta primers. Sequencing was performed with immunoSEQ multiplex PCR; in TCRdb, only in-frame clones are kept and a portion is missing. The sample holds over 90,000 clones, 75% to 80% seen once. Germline V lookup: CDR1 LNHNV, CDR2 YYDKDF (reference sequence). This CDR3 comprises 17 residues. V shed 0 bases, J shed 4 bases, and the junction held 10 bases outside the gene matches. The rearrangement joins TRBV15 to TRBJ2-5; 8 bases line up with TRBD2. The receptor was derived from a male donor in good health and CMV-seropositive. Sequenced input: PBMCs. CDR3 nucleotides: TGTGCCACCAGCAGAGAATTATCGGGAGGGGGGCGAGAGACCCAGTACTTC. The encoded protein is CATSRELSGGGRETQYF. The full variable domain, completed using reference TRBV15 and TRBJ2-5, is DAMVIQNPRYQVTQFGKPVTLSCSQTLNHNVMYWYQQKSSQAPKLLFHYYDKDFNNEADTPDNFQSRRPNTSFCFLDIRSPGLGDTAMYLCATSRELSGGGRETQYFGPGTRLLVL.